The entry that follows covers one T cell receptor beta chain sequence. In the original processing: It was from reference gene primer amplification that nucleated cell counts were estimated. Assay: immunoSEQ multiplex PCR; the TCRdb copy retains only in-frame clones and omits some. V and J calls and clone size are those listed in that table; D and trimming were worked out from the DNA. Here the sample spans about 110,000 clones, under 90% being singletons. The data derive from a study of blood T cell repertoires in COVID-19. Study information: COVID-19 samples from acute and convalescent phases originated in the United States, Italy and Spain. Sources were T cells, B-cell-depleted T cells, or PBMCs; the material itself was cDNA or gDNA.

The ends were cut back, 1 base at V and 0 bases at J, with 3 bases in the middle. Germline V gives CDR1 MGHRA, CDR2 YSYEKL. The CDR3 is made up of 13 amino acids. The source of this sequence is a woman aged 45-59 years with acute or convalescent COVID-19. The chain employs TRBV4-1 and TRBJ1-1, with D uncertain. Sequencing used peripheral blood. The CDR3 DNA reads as TGCGCCAGCAGCCAAGTAGTGAACACTGAAGCTTTCTTT. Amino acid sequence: CASSQVVNTEAFF.